The 22 T cell receptor beta chains below were found in one sample sequenced in a study of beta chain features in type 1 diabetes. What these receptors recognize is not known. Regarding the study as a whole: Across all four CD4+ subsets, people with type 1 diabetes showed modestly shorter TCRB CDR3s.

All of the isolated RNA was reverse transcribed, so expressed TCRB transcripts were sequenced. Only in-frame clones appear in the TCRdb table, and some are missing; sequencing was by immunoSEQ multiplex PCR. Among roughly 130,000 clones listed, around 15% were seen once. The source material was central memory CD4+ T cells from blood. All receptors come from a young man with type 1 diabetes.

As concerns this clone: It is likely a read error: a sequence one base away is far more abundant. The rearrangement links TRBV6-1 to TRBJ2-1; D is tentatively TRBD1 or TRBD2 (6 bases each). The CDR3 is 14 amino acids. V was clipped by 8 bases and J by 2 bases, with 13 bases between them. Germline V gene sequence: CDR1 MNHNS, CDR2 SASEGT. CDR3 nucleotide sequence: TGTGCCAGCCGCGGCGGGACAACCTACAATGAGCAGTTCTTC. Translation: CASRGGTTYNEQFF.

A remark on this clone: Other DNA sequences within the sample encode an identical CDR3. The gene calls are TRBV4-2 and TRBJ2-1; 7 bases line up with TRBD1. V was clipped by 4 bases and J by 1 base; unmatched bases: 1. The CDR3 length is 14 residues. Germline lookup yields CDR1 LGHNA and CDR2 YNFKEQ. CDR3 DNA sequence: TGTGCCAGCAGCCGGACAGGATCCTACAATGAGCAGTTCTTC. Amino acids: CASSRTGSYNEQFF.

The chain is built from TRBV6-6 and TRBJ2-7, with TRBD2 matching 14 bases. V was pared by 6 bases and J by 4 bases, with 8 bases of the junction left unmatched. The CDR3 extends over 16 amino acids. From germline, CDR1 is MNHNY and CDR2 SVGAGI (reference sequence). CDR3: CASSSRGTSGGYEQYF. The CDR3 nucleotides are TGTGCCAGCAGCTCCCGAGGGACTAGCGGGGGTTACGAGCAGTACTTC.

This clone turned up a few times. The chain couples TRBV27 to TRBJ2-7, with 7 positions matching TRBD1. The CDR3 is made up of 14 amino acids. CDR1 MNHEY and CDR2 SMNVEV come from the germline V gene (reference sequence). Trimming at V came to 6 bases and at J to 3 bases, leaving 8 bases not matched to a gene. Here the CDR3 DNA reads TGTGCCAGCAGCCCGACAAGGGACAGCTACGAGCAGTACTTC. Amino acids: CASSPTRDSYEQYF.

The chain links TRBV27 to TRBJ2-7; D possibly corresponds to TRBD1 (5 bases). Germline CDR1 MNHEY, CDR2 SMNVEV (reference sequence). Trimming removed 5 bases at V and 5 bases at J, with 19 bases between. The CDR3 consists of 15 residues. The CDR3 region has the DNA TGTGCCAGCAGTCCCAGACAGTTAGGTGCCCACGAGCAGTACTTC. Its protein is CASSPRQLGAHEQYF.

This clone has only a few counts. The CDR3 sequence: CSVEEPNQPQHF. CDR3 in DNA: TGCAGCGTTGAGGAGCCCAATCAGCCCCAGCATTTT. V is TRBV29-1 and J is TRBJ1-5; D is uncertain. V was shortened by 3 bases and J by 3 bases, with 6 bases between the two germline ends. This CDR3 comprises 12 residues. Germline CDR1 is SQVTM and CDR2 is ANQGSEA. The full variable domain, with the rest looked up from reference TRBV29-1 and TRBJ1-5, is SAVISQKPSRDICQRGTSLTIQCQVDSQVTMMFWYRQQPGQSLTLIATANQGSEATYESGFVIDKFPISRPNLTFSTLTVSNMSPEDSSIYLCSVEEPNQPQHFGDGTRLSIL.

This clone showed up just a few times. The chain uses TRBV5-1 and TRBJ2-1, with D possibly TRBD1 on 6 matching bases. The CDR3 spans 13 residues. The germline CDR1 and CDR2 sequences are SGHRS and YFSETQ. Trimming cost V 3 bases and J 9 bases, with 13 bases left between them. The CDR3 spells CASSSSGDGEQFF. CDR3 nucleotide sequence: TGCGCCAGCAGCTCCTCAGGGGATGGTGAGCAGTTCTTC.

The chain joins TRBV21-1 to TRBJ2-3; the D call of TRBD1 is as the table states it, not checked on the DNA. TRBV21-1 is given as a pseudogene. The CDR3 has 15 amino acids. The DNA of the CDR3 is TGTGCCAGCAGCAAAGGGCCAGGGGCGTCAGATACGCAGTATTTT. The encoded protein is CASSKGPGASDTQYF.

On this clone: One end of the junction is discordant with germline, which a read error may explain. Within the sample, other DNA sequences also encode this same CDR3. The rearrangement joins TRBV30 to TRBJ1-6; D is undetermined. Germline loops: CDR1 GTSNPN, CDR2 SVGIG (reference sequence). The length of the CDR3 is 12 residues. The CDR3 region has the DNA TGTGCCTGGAGTGTAATTGGTTCACCCCTCCACTTC. Its translation: CAWSVIGSPLHF.

The table lists this clone with a few counts. The chain uses TRBV29-1 and TRBJ2-7; TRBD2 matches 8 bases. Germline CDR1 reads SQVTM; CDR2 reads ANQGSEA. The CDR3 covers 15 residues. With V trimmed by 3 bases and J by 4 bases, 11 bases remained unmatched. CDR3 in amino acids: CSVDRQSGGQYEQYF. CDR3 in DNA: TGCAGCGTTGATAGGCAGTCGGGAGGGCAGTACGAGCAGTACTTC.

CDR3 DNA sequence: TGTGCCAGCAGCGTAACGGGGGAGAACTATGGCTACACCTTC. Residues: CASSVTGENYGYTF. The chain carries TRBV9 and TRBJ1-2, with D perhaps matching TRBD1 (5 bases). Trimming shortened V by 1 base and J by 2 bases, and 9 bases separated the two germline ends. Germline-derived CDR1 and CDR2 are SGDLS and YYNGEE. The CDR3 spans 14 residues.

This clone came up a few times. Here the CDR3 DNA reads TGTGCCAGCAGTTTATGGGGCGAAAGGACAGATACGCAGTATTTT. Translating it yields CASSLWGERTDTQYF. The chain links TRBV27 to TRBJ2-3, with TRBD1 as a possible D gene (5 bases). From germline, CDR1 is MNHEY and CDR2 SMNVEV (reference sequence). V lost 1 base and J lost 3, with 11 bases in between. The CDR3 extends over 15 amino acids.

This clone was detected a few times. V gene TRBV6-5 combines with J gene TRBJ1-3; 7 positions match TRBD1. The germline CDR1 and CDR2 sequences are MNHEY and SVGAGI. V dropped 6 bases and J dropped 0; count of bases not matched to a gene: 5. This CDR3 comprises 15 residues. The chain's CDR3 is CASRPGTVSGNTIYF. CDR3 sequence (DNA): TGTGCCAGCAGACCTGGGACAGTCTCTGGAAACACCATATATTTT.

This clone was counted only a few times. The chain recombines TRBV9 with TRBJ2-5, with no clear D. Trimming took 0 bases from V and 5 from J, leaving 8 bases between them. This CDR3 contains 13 residues. Germline values: CDR1 SGDLS, CDR2 YYNGEE. CDR3 sequence reads: CASSVGTLETQYF. The DNA for the CDR3 is TGTGCCAGCAGCGTAGGGACCCTGGAGACCCAGTACTTC.

The V call is TRBV4-3, the J call TRBJ2-5; TRBD2 matches at 15 bases. Germline V gives CDR1 LGHNA, CDR2 YSLEER. The CDR3 has 18 residues. V was clipped by 4 bases and J by 5 bases; unmatched bases: 11. DNA of the CDR3: TGCGCCAGCAGCCGTTCGACACGGACTAGCGGGGGGGAGGAGACCCAGTACTTC. Amino acids: CASSRSTRTSGGEETQYF.

This clone showed up just a few times. The chain uses TRBV9 and TRBJ2-1, with 12 nucleotides matching TRBD2. V lost 4 bases, J lost 5 bases, and 4 bases stayed unmatched. Germline V lookup: CDR1 SGDLS, CDR2 YYNGEE. The CDR3 spans 15 residues. CDR3 in amino acids: CASSSRLAGDNEQFF. The CDR3 nucleotides read TGTGCCAGCAGCTCTAGACTAGCGGGGGACAATGAGCAGTTCTTC.

This chain links TRBV28 with TRBJ2-7, with 7 bases identical to TRBD1. CDR3 size: 13 residues. J was trimmed by 9 bases and V by 6 bases; bases with no gene match: 11. Per germline, CDR1 MDHEN and CDR2 SYDVKM. CDR3 sequence reads: CASSRQGTPGQYF. CDR3 nucleotides: TGTGCCAGCAGCAGACAGGGAACGCCGGGGCAGTACTTC.

The chain is built from TRBV7-2 and TRBJ2-3; 13 bases are a match to TRBD2. Trimming cost V 6 bases and J 4 bases; bases outside gene matches: 4. CDR1 and CDR2 from the germline V gene are SGHTA and FQGNSA. The length of the CDR3 is 15 residues. This CDR3 reads CASSTSGGAPDTQYF. The CDR3 nucleotides are TGTGCCAGCAGTACTAGCGGGGGGGCCCCAGATACGCAGTATTTT.

The rearrangement links TRBV9 to TRBJ2-2, with a possible D match to TRBD1 (5 bases). The CDR3 runs 16 residues. Germline V gene data show CDR1 as SGDLS and CDR2 as YYNGEE. V lost 4 bases and J 0 bases, leaving 13 bases between the germline ends. The chain's CDR3 is CASSQTQQANTGELFF. CDR3 bases: TGTGCCAGCAGCCAAACCCAACAGGCGAACACCGGGGAGCTGTTTTTT.

This chain connects TRBV7-6 to TRBJ1-1; tentatively, D is TRBD1 (5 bases). Germline CDR1 and CDR2: SGHVS and FNYEAQ. Trimming took 0 bases from V and 2 from J, leaving 10 bases between them. There are 15 residues in the CDR3. CDR3 bases: TGTGCCAGCAGCTTAGCGGGGACCAGCAACACTGAAGCTTTCTTT. Residues: CASSLAGTSNTEAFF.

V and J are TRBV13 and TRBJ2-7; D uncertain. CDR1 and CDR2 (germline): PRHDT, FYEKMQ (reference sequence). V gave up 2 bases and J gave up 9 bases, with 14 bases separating them. The length of the CDR3 is 13 residues. CDR3 protein: CASSLMGTGAQYF. Here the CDR3 DNA reads TGTGCCAGCAGCTTAATGGGAACCGGTGCGCAGTACTTC.

The chain employs TRBV7-7 and TRBJ2-3, with D possibly TRBD2 on 5 matching bases. The V end was cut by 3 bases, the J end by 2 bases, with 9 bases between. Germline-derived CDR1 and CDR2 are SSHAT and FNYEAQ (reference sequence). The CDR3 has 14 residues. CDR3 amino acids: CASSLYGNTDTQYF. The CDR3 DNA is TGTGCCAGCAGCTTGTACGGGAACACAGATACGCAGTATTTT.